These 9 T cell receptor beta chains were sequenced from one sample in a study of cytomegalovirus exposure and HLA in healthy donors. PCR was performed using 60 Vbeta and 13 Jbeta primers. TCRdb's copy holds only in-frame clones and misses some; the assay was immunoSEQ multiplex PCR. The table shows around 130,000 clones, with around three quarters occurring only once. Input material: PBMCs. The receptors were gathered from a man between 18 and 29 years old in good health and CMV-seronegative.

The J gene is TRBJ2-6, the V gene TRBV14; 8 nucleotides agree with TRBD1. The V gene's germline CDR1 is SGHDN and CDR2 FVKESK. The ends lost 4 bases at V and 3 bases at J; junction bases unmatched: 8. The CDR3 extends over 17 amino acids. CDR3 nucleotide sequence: TGTGCCAGCAGCCGCGACAGGGGTTGGGGTGGGGCCAACGTCCTGACTTTC. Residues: CASSRDRGWGGANVLTF. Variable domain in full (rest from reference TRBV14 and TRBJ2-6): EAGVTQFPSHSVIEKGQTVTLRCDPISGHDNLYWYRRVMGKEIKFLLHFVKESKQDESGMPNNRFLAERTGGTYSTLKVQPAELEDSGVYFCASSRDRGWGGANVLTFGAGSRLTVL.

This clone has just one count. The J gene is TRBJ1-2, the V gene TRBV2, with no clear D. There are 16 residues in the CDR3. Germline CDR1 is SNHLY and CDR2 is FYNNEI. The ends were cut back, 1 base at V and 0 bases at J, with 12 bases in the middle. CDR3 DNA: TGTGCCAGCAGTGAAGGTGGGCTGGGTTCTAACTATGGCTACACCTTC. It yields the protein CASSEGGLGSNYGYTF.

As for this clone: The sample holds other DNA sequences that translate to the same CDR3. Written as DNA, the CDR3 is TGTGCCAGCAGTTTTCTCGCGGGAGGGGGTGAGACCCAGTACTTC. It translates to CASSFLAGGGETQYF. This sequence joins TRBV27 and TRBJ2-5; 9 bases match TRBD2. V lost 3 bases, J lost 5 bases, and 7 bases stayed unmatched. Germline lookup yields CDR1 MNHEY and CDR2 SMNVEV (reference sequence). The CDR3 extends over 15 amino acids.

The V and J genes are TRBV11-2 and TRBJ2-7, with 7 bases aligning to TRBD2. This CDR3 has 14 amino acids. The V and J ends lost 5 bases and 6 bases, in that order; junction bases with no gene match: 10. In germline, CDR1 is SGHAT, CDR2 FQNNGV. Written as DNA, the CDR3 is TGTGCCAGCAGCCATGATCCAGCGGGGAGCGAGCAGTACGTC. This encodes CASSHDPAGSEQYV.

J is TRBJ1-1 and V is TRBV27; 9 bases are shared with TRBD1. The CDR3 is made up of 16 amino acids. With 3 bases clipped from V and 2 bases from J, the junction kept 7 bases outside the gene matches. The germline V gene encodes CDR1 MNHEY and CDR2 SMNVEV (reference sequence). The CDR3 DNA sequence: TGTGCCAGCAGTTTCTCCGGGACAGGGCCAAACACTGAAGCTTTCTTT. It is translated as CASSFSGTGPNTEAFF.

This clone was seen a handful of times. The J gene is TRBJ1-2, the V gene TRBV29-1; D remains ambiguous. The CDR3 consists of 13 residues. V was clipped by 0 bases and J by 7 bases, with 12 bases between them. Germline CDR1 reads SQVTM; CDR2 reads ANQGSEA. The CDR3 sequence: CSVEDHQVRGYTF. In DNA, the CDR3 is TGCAGCGTTGAAGATCATCAGGTCCGTGGCTACACCTTC. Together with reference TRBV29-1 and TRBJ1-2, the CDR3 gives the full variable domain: SAVISQKPSRDICQRGTSLTIQCQVDSQVTMMFWYRQQPGQSLTLIATANQGSEATYESGFVIDKFPISRPNLTFSTLTVSNMSPEDSSIYLCSVEDHQVRGYTFGSGTRLTVV.

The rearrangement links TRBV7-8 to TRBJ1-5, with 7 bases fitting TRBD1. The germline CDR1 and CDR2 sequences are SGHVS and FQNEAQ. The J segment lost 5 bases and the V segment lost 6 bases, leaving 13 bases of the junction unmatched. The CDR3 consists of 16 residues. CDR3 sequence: CASSSRDRDRYQPQHF. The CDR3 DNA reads TGTGCCAGCAGTTCGAGAGACCGGGACAGATATCAGCCCCAGCATTTT.

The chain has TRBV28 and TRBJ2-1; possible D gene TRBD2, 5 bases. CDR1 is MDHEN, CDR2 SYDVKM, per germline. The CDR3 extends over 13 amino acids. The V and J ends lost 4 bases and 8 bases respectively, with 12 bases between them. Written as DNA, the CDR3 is TGTGCCAGCAGTTCTGGAGTGAGGGATGAGCAGTTCTTC. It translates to CASSSGVRDEQFF.

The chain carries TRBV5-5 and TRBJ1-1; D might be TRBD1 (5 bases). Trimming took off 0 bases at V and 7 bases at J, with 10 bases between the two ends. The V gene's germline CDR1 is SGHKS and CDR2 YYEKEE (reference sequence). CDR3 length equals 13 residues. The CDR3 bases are TGTGCCAGCAGCTTGGTGGACACTTTTGAAGCTTTCTTT. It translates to CASSLVDTFEAFF.